The 8 T cell receptor beta chains presented below share a single source sample, sequenced in a study of OX40 agonist ivuxolimab in advanced cancers. Clones were read by immunoSEQ multiplex PCR, and TCRdb kept only the in-frame ones, dropping some. The top ten hold more than 0.65% of the sample, which has 60,000 to 90,000 clones, just over 85% seen once. The starting material was CD4+ or CD8+ T cells sorted from blood, obtained in a trial of the OX40 agonist ivuxolimab. These receptors came from an adult with an advanced solid tumor such as melanoma, head and neck, liver or kidney cancer.

The chain is built from TRBV2 and TRBJ2-3, with 8 bases aligning to TRBD1. The CDR3 is 15 residues long. Germline V lookup: CDR1 SNHLY, CDR2 FYNNEI. The V segment lost 7 bases and the J segment 1 base; nucleotides outside the gene matches: 7. The CDR3 DNA reads as TGTGCCAGCAACGCGGCAGGGGGCGGCACAGATACGCAGTATTTT. Residues: CASNAAGGGTDTQYF.

This chain links TRBV28 with TRBJ2-5; 7 nucleotides align to TRBD2. V shed 4 bases and J 5 bases; nucleotides not matched to a gene: 7. The CDR3 is 14 amino acids. The germline gives CDR1 MDHEN, CDR2 SYDVKM. CDR3 region: CASSSGGVGETQYF. The CDR3 coding sequence is TGTGCCAGCAGTTCTGGGGGGGTCGGGGAGACCCAGTACTTC. Complete variable domain (other parts from reference TRBV28 and TRBJ2-5): DVKVTQSSRYLVKRTGEKVFLECVQDMDHENMFWYRQDPGLGLRLIYFSYDVKMKEKGDIPEGYSVSREKKERFSLILESASTNQTSMYLCASSSGGVGETQYFGPGTRLLVL.

V and J are TRBV5-1 and TRBJ2-7, with D perhaps being TRBD1 or TRBD2 (5 bases each). Germline values: CDR1 SGHRS, CDR2 YFSETQ. V was clipped by 0 bases and J by 2 bases, with 12 bases between them. This CDR3 is 15 amino acids long. The CDR3 protein is CASSLVGTTTYEQYF. The CDR3, as DNA: TGCGCCAGCAGCTTGGTTGGGACCACCACCTACGAGCAGTACTTC.

This clone was seen only once. This rearrangement joins TRBV19 to TRBJ2-3, with TRBD2 matching over 7 bases. J lost 1 base, V lost 5 bases, and 9 bases had no gene match. From germline, CDR1 is LNHDA and CDR2 SQIVND (reference sequence). There are 16 residues in the CDR3. The CDR3 region is CASSLRDYPRTDTQYF. CDR3 bases: TGTGCCAGTAGTCTCCGGGACTACCCTCGCACAGATACGCAGTATTTT.

The chain employs TRBV9 and TRBJ2-1; D is uncertain. Trimming shortened V by 0 bases and J by 5 bases, and 9 bases separated the two germline ends. This CDR3 has 14 residues. Germline CDR1 is SGDLS and CDR2 is YYNGEE. CDR3 in amino acids: CASSVATLDNEQFF. In DNA form, the CDR3 reads TGTGCCAGCAGCGTAGCTACCCTGGACAATGAGCAGTTCTTC.

This chain links TRBV19 with TRBJ1-4; possibly TRBD1 for D (6 bases). V was clipped by 6 bases and J by 3 bases, with 14 bases between them. Germline V gene data show CDR1 as LNHDA and CDR2 as SQIVND (reference sequence). This CDR3 comprises 15 residues. The CDR3 loop is CASRRRQAPNEKLFF. For the CDR3, the DNA is TGTGCCAGTAGACGAAGACAGGCCCCTAATGAAAAACTGTTTTTT.

The genes are TRBV7-9 and TRBJ2-2, with TRBD2 matching 9 bases. J lost 0 bases, V lost 11 bases, and 4 bases had no gene match. The length of the CDR3 is 14 residues. CDR1 is SEHNR and CDR2 is FQNEAQ in the germline V gene (reference sequence). CDR3 sequence: CAVSGRTNTGELFF. In DNA, the CDR3 is TGTGCCGTCAGCGGGAGGACGAACACCGGGGAGCTGTTTTTT.

The V call is TRBV4-1, the J call TRBJ2-1; D gene unclear. Germline CDR1 and CDR2: MGHRA and YSYEKL. This CDR3 region has 17 residues. The ends were cut back, 0 bases at V and 0 bases at J, with 12 bases in the middle. The CDR3 reads CASSQDRDTGSYNEQFF. CDR3 sequence (DNA): TGCGCCAGCAGCCAAGATCGCGACACTGGCTCCTACAATGAGCAGTTCTTC.